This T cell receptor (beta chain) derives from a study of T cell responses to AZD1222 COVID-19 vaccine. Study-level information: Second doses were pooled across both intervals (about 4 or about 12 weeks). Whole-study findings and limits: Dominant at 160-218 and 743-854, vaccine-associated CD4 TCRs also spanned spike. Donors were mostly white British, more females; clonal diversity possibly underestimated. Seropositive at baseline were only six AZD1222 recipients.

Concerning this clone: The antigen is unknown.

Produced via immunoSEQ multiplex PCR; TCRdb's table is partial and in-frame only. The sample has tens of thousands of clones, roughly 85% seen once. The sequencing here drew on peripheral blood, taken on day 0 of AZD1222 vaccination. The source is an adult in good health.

For the CDR3, the DNA is TGTGCCAGCAGGGCTGGGACTAATGCTGAGCAGTTCTTC. Translated: CASRAGTNAEQFF. V gene TRBV5-6 combines with J gene TRBJ2-1; 7 bases agree with TRBD2. Germline V gene lookup returns CDR1 SGHDT and CDR2 YYEEEE. This CDR3 has 13 amino acids. Germline trimming cut 5 bases from V and 9 bases from J; bases unmatched to any gene: 8.